This record concerns one T cell receptor beta chain sequence. The sample originates from a study of blood T cell repertoires in COVID-19. Germline lookup yields CDR1 LGHDT and CDR2 YNNKEL (reference sequence). The CDR3 is 15 amino acids. Losses at the gene ends were 4 bases for V and 3 bases for J; bases not matched to a gene: 2. Authors' analysis steps: Amplification with reference gene primers provided the estimates of nucleated cell counts. Profiled with immunoSEQ multiplex PCR; TCRdb holds only in-frame clones, not every one. The V and J calls and clone size come from that table; D and trimming were worked out from the DNA. The data contain some 140,000 clones, 83% of them singletons. Individuals aged 18 to 89 years were recruited from some 26 US areas. Assignments of participants to cohorts depended upon their own reported clinical history. For recovered donors of Cohort 3, there were two negative PCRs, clearance, or symptom resolution.

The genes are TRBV3-1 (or the pseudogene TRBV3-2) and TRBJ2-1; TRBD1 agrees at 11 bases. The clonotype was recovered from a man aged 30 to 39 who had recovered from COVID-19. Sequencing was done on a sample of PBMCs or T cells enriched from blood (not recorded which). CDR3 in DNA: TGTGCCAGCAGCCCCGGGACAGGGGGCTACAATGAGCAGTTCTTC. It translates to CASSPGTGGYNEQFF.